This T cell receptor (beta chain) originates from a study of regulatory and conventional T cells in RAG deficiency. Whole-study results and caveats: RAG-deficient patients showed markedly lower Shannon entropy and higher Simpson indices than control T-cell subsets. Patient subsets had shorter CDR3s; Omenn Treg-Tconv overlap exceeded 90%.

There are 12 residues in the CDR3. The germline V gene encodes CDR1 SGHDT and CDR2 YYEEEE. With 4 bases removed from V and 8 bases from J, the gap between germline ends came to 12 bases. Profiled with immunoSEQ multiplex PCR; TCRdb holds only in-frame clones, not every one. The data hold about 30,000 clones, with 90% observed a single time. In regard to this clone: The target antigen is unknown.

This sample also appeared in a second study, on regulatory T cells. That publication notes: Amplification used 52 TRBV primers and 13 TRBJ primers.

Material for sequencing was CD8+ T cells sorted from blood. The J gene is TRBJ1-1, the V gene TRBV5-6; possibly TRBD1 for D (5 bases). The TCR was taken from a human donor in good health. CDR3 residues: CASSPAGGEAFF. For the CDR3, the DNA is TGTGCCAGCAGCCCGGCGGGGGGAGAAGCTTTCTTT.